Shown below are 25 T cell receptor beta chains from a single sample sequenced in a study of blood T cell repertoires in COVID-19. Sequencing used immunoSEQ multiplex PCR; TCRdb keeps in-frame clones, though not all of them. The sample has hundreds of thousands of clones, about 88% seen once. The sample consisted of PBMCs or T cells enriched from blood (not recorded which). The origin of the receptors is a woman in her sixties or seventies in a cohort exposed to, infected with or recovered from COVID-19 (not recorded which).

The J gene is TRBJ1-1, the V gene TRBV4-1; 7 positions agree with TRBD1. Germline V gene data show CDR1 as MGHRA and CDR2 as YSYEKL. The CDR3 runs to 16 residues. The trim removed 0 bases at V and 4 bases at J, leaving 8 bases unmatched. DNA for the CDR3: TGCGCCAGCAGCCAAGATTCAGGGGGTTGGGGCACTGAAGCTTTCTTT. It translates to CASSQDSGGWGTEAFF.

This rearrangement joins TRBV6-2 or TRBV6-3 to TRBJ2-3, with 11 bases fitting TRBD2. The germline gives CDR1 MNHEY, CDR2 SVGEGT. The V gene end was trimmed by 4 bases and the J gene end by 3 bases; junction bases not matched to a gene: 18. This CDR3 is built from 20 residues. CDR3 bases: TGTGCCAGCAGTTCCAACCCATTCGCAACTAGCGGGAGTTATACAGATACGCAGTATTTT. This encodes CASSSNPFATSGSYTDTQYF.

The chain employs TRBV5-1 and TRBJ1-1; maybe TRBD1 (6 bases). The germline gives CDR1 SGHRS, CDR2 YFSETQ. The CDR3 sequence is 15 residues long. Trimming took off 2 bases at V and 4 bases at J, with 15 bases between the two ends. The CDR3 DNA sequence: TGCGCCAGCAGCTTAGAGGCAGGGGTGCCCACTGAAGCTTTCTTT. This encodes CASSLEAGVPTEAFF.

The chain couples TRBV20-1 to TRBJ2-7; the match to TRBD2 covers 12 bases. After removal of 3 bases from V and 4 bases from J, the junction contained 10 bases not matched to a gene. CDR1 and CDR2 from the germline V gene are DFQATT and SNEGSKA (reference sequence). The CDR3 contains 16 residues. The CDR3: CSASGASGRGRYEQYF. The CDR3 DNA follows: TGCAGTGCTAGTGGGGCTAGCGGGAGGGGAAGGTACGAGCAGTACTTC.

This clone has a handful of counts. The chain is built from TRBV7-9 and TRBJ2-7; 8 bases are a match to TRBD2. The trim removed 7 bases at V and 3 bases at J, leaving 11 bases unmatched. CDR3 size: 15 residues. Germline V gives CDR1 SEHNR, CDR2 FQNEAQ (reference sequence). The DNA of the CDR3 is TGTGCCAGCACCGGGCGGGGGGACGGTGGCTACGAGCAGTACTTC. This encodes CASTGRGDGGYEQYF.

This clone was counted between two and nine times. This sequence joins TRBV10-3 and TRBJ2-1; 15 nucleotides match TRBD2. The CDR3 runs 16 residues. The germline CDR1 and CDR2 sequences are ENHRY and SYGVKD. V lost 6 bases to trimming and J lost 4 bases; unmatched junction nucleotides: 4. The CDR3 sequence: CAISGTSGRPYNEQFF. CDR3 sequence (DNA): TGTGCCATCAGCGGGACTAGCGGGAGGCCTTACAATGAGCAGTTCTTC.

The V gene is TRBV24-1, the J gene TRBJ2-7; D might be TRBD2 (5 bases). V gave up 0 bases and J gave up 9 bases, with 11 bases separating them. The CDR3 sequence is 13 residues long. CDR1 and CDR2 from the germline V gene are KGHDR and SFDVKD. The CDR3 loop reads CATSDLTGLVQYF. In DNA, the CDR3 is TGTGCCACCAGTGATTTGACCGGACTGGTGCAGTACTTC.

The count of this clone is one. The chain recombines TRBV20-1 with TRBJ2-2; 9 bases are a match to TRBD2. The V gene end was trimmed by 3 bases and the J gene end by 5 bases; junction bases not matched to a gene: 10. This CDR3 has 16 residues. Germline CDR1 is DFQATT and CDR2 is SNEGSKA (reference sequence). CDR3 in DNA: TGCAGTGCTAGTTTTCATTTAGCGGGAGCTACCGGGGAGCTGTTTTTT. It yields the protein CSASFHLAGATGELFF.

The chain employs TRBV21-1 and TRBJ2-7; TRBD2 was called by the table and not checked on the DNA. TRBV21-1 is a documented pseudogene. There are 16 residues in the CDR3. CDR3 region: CASSNAGLAGRYEQYF. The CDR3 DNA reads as TGTGCCAGCAGCAATGCCGGACTAGCGGGAAGGTACGAGCAGTACTTC.

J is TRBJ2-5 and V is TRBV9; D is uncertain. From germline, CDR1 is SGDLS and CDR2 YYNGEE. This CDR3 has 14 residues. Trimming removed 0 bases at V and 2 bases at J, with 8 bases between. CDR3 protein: CASSVGAGQETQYF. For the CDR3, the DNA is TGTGCCAGCAGCGTAGGGGCAGGACAAGAGACCCAGTACTTC.

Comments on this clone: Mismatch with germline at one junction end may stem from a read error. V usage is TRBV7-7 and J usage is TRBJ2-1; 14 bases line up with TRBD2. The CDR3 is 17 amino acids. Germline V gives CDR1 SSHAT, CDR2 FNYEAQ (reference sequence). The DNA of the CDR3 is TGTGCTAGCAGCTTAGGGACTAGCGGGAGCCCAGACAATGAGCAGTTCTTC. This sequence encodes CASSLGTSGSPDNEQFF.

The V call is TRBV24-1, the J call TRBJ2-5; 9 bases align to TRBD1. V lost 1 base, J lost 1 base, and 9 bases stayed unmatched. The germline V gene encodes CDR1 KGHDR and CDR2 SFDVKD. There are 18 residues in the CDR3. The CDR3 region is CATSDFGGQGVFQETQYF. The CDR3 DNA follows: TGTGCCACCAGTGATTTTGGGGGACAGGGAGTCTTCCAAGAGACCCAGTACTTC.

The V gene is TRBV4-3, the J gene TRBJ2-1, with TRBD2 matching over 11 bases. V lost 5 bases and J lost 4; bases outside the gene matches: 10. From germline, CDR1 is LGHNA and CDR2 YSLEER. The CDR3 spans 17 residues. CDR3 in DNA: TGCGCCAGCAGCTCGTCGGCCGGGACTAGCGGATACAATGAGCAGTTCTTC. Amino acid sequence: CASSSSAGTSGYNEQFF.

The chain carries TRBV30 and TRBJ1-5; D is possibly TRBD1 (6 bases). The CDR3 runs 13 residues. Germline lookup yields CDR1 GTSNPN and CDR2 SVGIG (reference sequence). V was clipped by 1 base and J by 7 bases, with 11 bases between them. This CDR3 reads CAWSDRGGQPQHF. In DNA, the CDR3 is TGTGCCTGGAGTGATCGGGGGGGCCAGCCCCAGCATTTT.

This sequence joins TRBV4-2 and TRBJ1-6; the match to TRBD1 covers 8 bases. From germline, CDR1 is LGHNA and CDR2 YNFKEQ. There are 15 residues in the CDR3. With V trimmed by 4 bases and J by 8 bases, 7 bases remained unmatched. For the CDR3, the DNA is TGTGCCAGCAGCCTCTGGACAGGGTCGGATTCACCCCTCCACTTT. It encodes CASSLWTGSDSPLHF.

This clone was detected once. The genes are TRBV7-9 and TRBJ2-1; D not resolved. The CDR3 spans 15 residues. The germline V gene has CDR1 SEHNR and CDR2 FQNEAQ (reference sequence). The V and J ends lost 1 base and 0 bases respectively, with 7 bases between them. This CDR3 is CASSLVDSSYNEQFF. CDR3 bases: TGTGCCAGCAGCTTAGTCGATAGCTCCTACAATGAGCAGTTCTTC.

The CDR3 bases are TGCGCCAGCAGCTTAAACACAGGGACTGGAAACACCATATATTTT. As protein: CASSLNTGTGNTIYF. The J gene is TRBJ1-3, the V gene TRBV5-1, with D possibly being TRBD1 (6 bases). CDR1 SGHRS and CDR2 YFSETQ come from the germline V gene. The length of the CDR3 is 15 residues. V lost 2 bases to trimming and J lost 2 bases, with 11 bases between them.

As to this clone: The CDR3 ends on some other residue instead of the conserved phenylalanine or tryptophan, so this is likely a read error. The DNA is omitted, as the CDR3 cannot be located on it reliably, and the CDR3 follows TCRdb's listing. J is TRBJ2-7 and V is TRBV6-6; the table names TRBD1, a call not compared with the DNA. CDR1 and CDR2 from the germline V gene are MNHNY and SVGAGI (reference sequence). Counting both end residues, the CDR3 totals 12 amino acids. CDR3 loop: CASSNERGQGSL.

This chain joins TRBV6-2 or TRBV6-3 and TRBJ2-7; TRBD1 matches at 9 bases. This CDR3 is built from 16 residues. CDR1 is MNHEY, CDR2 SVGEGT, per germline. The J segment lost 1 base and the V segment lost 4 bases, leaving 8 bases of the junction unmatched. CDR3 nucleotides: TGTGCCAGCAGTTGGGCTCCCGGGACAGGGTCCTACGAGCAGTACTTC. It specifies CASSWAPGTGSYEQYF.

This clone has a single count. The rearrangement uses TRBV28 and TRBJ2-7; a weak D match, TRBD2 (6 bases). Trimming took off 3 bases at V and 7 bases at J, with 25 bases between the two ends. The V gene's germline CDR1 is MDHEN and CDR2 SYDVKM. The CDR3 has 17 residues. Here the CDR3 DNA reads TGTGCCAGCAGTTTGAGTCGGCAAAGGGACTCCGCCCGAGAGCAGTACTTC. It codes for CASSLSRQRDSAREQYF.

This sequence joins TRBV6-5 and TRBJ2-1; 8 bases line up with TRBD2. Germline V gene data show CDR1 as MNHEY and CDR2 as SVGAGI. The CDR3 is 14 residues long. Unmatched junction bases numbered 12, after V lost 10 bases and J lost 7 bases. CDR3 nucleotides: TGTGCCATCTCGCCCGGCGGGAGGAGGAATGAGCAGTTCTTC. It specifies CAISPGGRRNEQFF.

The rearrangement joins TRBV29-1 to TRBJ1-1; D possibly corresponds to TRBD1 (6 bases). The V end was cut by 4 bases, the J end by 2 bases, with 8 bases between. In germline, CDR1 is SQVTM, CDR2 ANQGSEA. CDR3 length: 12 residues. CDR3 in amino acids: CSVVGGNTEAFF. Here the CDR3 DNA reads TGCAGCGTTGTAGGGGGAAACACTGAAGCTTTCTTT.

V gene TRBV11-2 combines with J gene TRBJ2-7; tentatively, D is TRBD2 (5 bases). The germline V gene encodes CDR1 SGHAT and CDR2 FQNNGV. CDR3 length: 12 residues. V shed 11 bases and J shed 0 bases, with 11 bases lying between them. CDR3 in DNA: TGTGCCGGACTGCAAGGCTCCTACGAGCAGTACTTC. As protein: CAGLQGSYEQYF.

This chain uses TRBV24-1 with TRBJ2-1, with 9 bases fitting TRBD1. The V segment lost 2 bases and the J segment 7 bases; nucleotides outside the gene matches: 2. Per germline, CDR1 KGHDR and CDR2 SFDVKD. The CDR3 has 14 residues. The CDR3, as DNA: TGTGCCACCAGTGATTCACAGGGGGCGAATGAGCAGTTCTTC. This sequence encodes CATSDSQGANEQFF.

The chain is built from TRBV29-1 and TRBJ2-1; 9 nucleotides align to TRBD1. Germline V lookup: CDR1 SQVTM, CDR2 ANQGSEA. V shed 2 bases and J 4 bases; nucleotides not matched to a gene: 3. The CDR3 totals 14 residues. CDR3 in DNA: TGCAGCGTTGAACGGGGGACAGGGTACAATGAGCAGTTCTTC. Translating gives CSVERGTGYNEQFF.